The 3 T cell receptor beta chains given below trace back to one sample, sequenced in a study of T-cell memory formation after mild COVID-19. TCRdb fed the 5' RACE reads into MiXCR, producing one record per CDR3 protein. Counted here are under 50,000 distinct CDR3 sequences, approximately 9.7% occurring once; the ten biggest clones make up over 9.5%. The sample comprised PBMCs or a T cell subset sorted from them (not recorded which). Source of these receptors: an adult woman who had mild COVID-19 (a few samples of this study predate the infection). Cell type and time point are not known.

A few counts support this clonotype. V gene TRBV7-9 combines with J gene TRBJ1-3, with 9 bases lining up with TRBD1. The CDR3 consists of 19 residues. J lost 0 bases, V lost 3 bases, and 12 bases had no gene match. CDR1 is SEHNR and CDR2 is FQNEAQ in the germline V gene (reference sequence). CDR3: CASSFVMGQGFDSGNTIYF. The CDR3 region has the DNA TGTGCCAGCAGCTTTGTTATGGGACAGGGTTTTGACTCTGGAAACACCATATATTTT.

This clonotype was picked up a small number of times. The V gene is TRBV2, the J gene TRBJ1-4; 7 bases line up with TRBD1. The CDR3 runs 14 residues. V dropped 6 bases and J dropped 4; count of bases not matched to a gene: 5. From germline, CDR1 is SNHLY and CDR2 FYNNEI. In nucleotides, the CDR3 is TGTGCCAGCAGGAAGGGACAGCGTAATGAAAAACTGTTTTTT. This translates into CASRKGQRNEKLFF.

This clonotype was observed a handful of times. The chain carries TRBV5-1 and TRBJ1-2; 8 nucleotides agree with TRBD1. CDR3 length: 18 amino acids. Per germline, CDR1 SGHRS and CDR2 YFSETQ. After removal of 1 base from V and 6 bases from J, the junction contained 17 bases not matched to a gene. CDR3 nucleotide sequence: TGCGCCAGCAGCTTGAATTTCGTGGCGGCAGGGGGCCTCCATGGCTACACCTTC. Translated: CASSLNFVAAGGLHGYTF.